The T cell receptor (beta chain) under discussion was sequenced for a study of T-cell memory formation after mild COVID-19. MiXCR was run by TCRdb on the 5' RACE reads, yielding one entry per CDR3 protein. The table has 75,000 to 95,000 distinct CDR3 sequences, around an eighth seen once. Trimming cost V 2 bases and J 4 bases, with 12 bases left between them. This CDR3 has 15 residues. The clonotype originates from an adult woman who had mild COVID-19 (a few samples of this study predate the infection). Cell type and time point are not known. Sequencing was carried out using PBMCs or a T cell subset sorted from them (not recorded which). The chain couples TRBV12-3 or TRBV12-4 to TRBJ1-5; the D gene is possibly TRBD1 (6 bases). The DNA for the CDR3 is TGTGCCAGCAGTTTACCCGGGACACGAAATCAGCCCCAGCATTTT. Translation: CASSLPGTRNQPQHF.